These 8 T cell receptor beta chains were sequenced from one sample in a study of shared clonotypes between healthy human individuals. Sequencing was performed with immunoSEQ multiplex PCR; in TCRdb, only in-frame clones are kept and a portion is missing. The sample consists of 1.5 million to 2.5 million clones, about 95% of them appearing once. Naive CD8 isolation took CD45RO-negative cells positively selected for CCR7 and excluded terminally differentiated effector memory CD45RA+ cells. The sequenced sample consisted of naive CD8+ T cells sorted from blood. These receptors were taken from a man aged 18 to 35 in good health.

V gene TRBV5-1 combines with J gene TRBJ1-2; 7 bases fit TRBD1. The germline CDR1 and CDR2 sequences are SGHRS and YFSETQ. The CDR3 consists of 12 residues. The V gene end was trimmed by 8 bases and the J gene end by 6 bases; junction bases not matched to a gene: 7. DNA of the CDR3: TGCGCCAGTTCCTACGGGACAGATGGCTACACCTTC. Translating gives CASSYGTDGYTF.

The chain has TRBV7-9 and TRBJ1-4, with 7 bases aligning to TRBD1. Per germline, CDR1 SEHNR and CDR2 FQNEAQ (reference sequence). This CDR3 is built from 14 residues. The V gene end was trimmed by 5 bases and the J gene end by 3 bases; junction bases not matched to a gene: 3. CDR3 bases: TGTGCCAGCAGCGACACAGGGGCTAATGAAAAACTGTTTTTT. Its protein is CASSDTGANEKLFF.

This chain links TRBV30 with TRBJ2-1; TRBD1 is a possible D gene (6 bases). Trimming took off 2 bases at V and 1 base at J, with 12 bases between the two ends. The CDR3 loop spans 15 amino acids. The V gene's germline CDR1 is GTSNPN and CDR2 SVGIG (reference sequence). This CDR3 reads CAWSSGTLSYNEQFF. DNA for the CDR3: TGTGCCTGGAGTTCGGGGACACTTTCCTACAATGAGCAGTTCTTC.

CDR3 region: CASSERPSVLNTEAFF. CDR3 sequence (DNA): TGTGCCAGTAGTGAAAGGCCGTCAGTTCTGAACACTGAAGCTTTCTTT. The chain employs TRBV19 and TRBJ1-1; unclear D gene. The CDR3 runs to 16 residues. Germline V gene data show CDR1 as LNHDA and CDR2 as SQIVND (reference sequence). V was pared by 5 bases and J by 0 bases, with 16 bases between. Full variable domain (outside the CDR3, taken from reference TRBV19 and TRBJ1-1): DGGITQSPKYLFRKEGQNVTLSCEQNLNHDAMYWYRQDPGQGLRLIYYSQIVNDFQKGDIAEGYSVSREKKESFPLTVTSAQKNPTAFYLCASSERPSVLNTEAFFGQGTRLTVV.

The gene calls are TRBV4-3 and TRBJ2-1, with 9 bases aligning to TRBD2. This CDR3 has 16 residues. Trimming at V came to 3 bases and at J to 0 bases, leaving 3 bases not matched to a gene. CDR1 LGHNA and CDR2 YSLEER come from the germline V gene. The CDR3: CASSHGSGSSYNEQFF. The CDR3 bases are TGCGCCAGCAGCCATGGTAGCGGGAGCTCCTACAATGAGCAGTTCTTC.

As for this clone: This CDR3 is also generated by other DNA sequences in the sample. The chain carries TRBV6-5 and TRBJ2-7; a weak D match, TRBD1 (5 bases). CDR1 is MNHEY, CDR2 SVGAGI, per germline. The CDR3 is 16 amino acids. Trimming left V 0 bases short and J 3 bases short, with 15 bases between. This chain's CDR3 is CASSYSGAGVDYEQYF. CDR3 DNA: TGTGCCAGCAGTTACTCAGGGGCCGGCGTGGACTACGAGCAGTACTTC.

The chain joins TRBV6-1 to TRBJ2-7; D unresolved. This CDR3 has 13 residues. Germline CDR1 and CDR2: MNHNS and SASEGT. The V gene lost 4 bases and the J gene lost 4 bases, with 11 bases spanning the gap. For the CDR3, the DNA is TGTGCCAGCAGTGTAAACATACCTTACGAGCAGTACTTC. Protein product: CASSVNIPYEQYF.

To note about this clone: This CDR3 is also generated by other DNA sequences in the sample. This chain joins TRBV6-5 and TRBJ2-5; TRBD1 is a possible D gene (6 bases). Germline CDR1 and CDR2: MNHEY and SVGAGI. Trimming removed 3 bases from V and 4 bases from J, with 15 bases in between. The CDR3 runs 15 residues. The CDR3 protein is CASSYGVGGGETQYF. The CDR3 bases are TGTGCCAGCAGTTATGGGGTAGGGGGTGGAGAGACCCAGTACTTC.